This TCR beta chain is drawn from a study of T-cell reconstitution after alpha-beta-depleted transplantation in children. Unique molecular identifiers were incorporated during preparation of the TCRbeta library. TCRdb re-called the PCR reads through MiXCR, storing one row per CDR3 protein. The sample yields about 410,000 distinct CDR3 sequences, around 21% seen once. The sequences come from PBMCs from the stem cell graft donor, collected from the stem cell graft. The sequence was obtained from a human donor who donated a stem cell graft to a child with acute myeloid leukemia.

CDR3 sequence reads: CSVGAGVTNEQFF. CDR3 bases: TGCAGCGTCGGAGCGGGAGTAACCAATGAGCAGTTCTTC. V is TRBV29-1 and J is TRBJ2-1, with TRBD2 matching over 8 bases. The ends lost 6 bases at V and 6 bases at J; junction bases unmatched: 7. Germline V lookup: CDR1 SQVTM, CDR2 ANQGSEA. This CDR3 contains 13 residues.